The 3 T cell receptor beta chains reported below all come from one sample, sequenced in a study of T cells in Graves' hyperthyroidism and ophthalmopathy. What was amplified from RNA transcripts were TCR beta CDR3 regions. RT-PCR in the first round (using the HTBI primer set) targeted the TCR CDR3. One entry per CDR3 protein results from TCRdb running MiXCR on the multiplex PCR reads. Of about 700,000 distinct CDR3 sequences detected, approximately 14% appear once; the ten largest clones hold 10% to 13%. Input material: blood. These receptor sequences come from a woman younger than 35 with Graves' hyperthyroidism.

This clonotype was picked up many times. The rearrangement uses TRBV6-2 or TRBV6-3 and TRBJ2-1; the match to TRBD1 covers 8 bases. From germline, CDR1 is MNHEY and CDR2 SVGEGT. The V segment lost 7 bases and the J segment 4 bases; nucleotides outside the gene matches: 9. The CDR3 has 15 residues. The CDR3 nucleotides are TGTGCCAGCATTGAGCCCGGGACAGGTTACAATGAGCAGTTCTTC. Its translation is CASIEPGTGYNEQFF.

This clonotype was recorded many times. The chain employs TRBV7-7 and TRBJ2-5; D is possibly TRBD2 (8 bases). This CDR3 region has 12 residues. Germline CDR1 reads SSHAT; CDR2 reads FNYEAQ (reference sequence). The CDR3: CASGVRGETQYF. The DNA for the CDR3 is TGTGCTAGCGGGGTCAGGGGGGAGACCCAGTACTTC.

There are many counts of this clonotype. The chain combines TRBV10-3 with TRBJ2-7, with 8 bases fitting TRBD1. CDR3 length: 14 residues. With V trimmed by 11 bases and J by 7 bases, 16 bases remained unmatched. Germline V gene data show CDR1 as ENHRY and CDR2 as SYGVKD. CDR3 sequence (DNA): TGTGCCCTTTCCCCAGGGGGCTTGAGCGGAGAGCAGTACTTC. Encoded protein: CALSPGGLSGEQYF.